One T cell receptor beta chain is described in this entry. The same CDR3 can be traced to other DNA sequences in this sample. CD45RO-negative, CCR7-positively selected cells formed the naive CD8 fraction, excluding terminally differentiated effector memory CD45RA+ cells. All of the donors resided in Nashville, Tennessee, and each was a Caucasian adult. Some 30,000 T cell genomes (about 0.2 ug DNA) went into each sorted-subset replicate. Authors' processing steps: Junction-only sequences produced by ImmunoSEQ had no quality scores, so filtering differed. Method: immunoSEQ multiplex PCR; TCRdb's copy keeps in-frame clones and lacks some. D and trimming were read from the DNA, whereas the V and J calls and clone size are those reported in that table. Of 630,000 or so clones in the sample, 95% to 98% are singletons; the top ten hold 0.25% to 0.35%. This sample was included in a study of shared clonotypes between healthy human individuals. Background on the study: Those who served as donors were a couple of women and a few men between the ages of 18 and 49.

The germline CDR1 and CDR2 sequences are SNHLY and FYNNEI. Trimming cost V 4 bases and J 4 bases, with 4 bases left between them. The CDR3 sequence is 11 residues long. The chain employs TRBV2 and TRBJ1-2; no reliable D call. The sequence came from a man aged 30-40 years in good health. The sample consisted of naive CD8+ T cells sorted from blood. The CDR3, as DNA: TGTGCCAGCAGTGGGAGCTATGGCTACACCTTC. It encodes CASSGSYGYTF.